This T cell receptor beta chain stems from a study of T cells in localized non-small cell lung cancer. The CDR3 sequence is 12 residues long. Trimming removed 5 bases from V and 5 bases from J, with 9 bases in between. Germline-derived CDR1 and CDR2 are SGDLS and YYNGEE. Some clones are missing from TCRdb's copy, which holds only in-frame ones; the method was immunoSEQ multiplex PCR. The sample holds about 4,400 clones, 20% to 25% seen once. Worth noting for this clone: The antigen is undetermined.

Study-level findings and limits: In the blood, greater T cell density corresponded to longer overall survival. It was uninvolved adjacent lung that showed the highest T cell clonality, exceeding tumor. Adjacent lung had a median roughly 60 of the 100 largest tumor clones.

Here the sequenced sample was lung tumor tissue, taken before any cancer treatment. The receptor was isolated from a female donor at least 60 years old with stage I lung adenocarcinoma. This sequence joins TRBV9 and TRBJ2-3; D gene ambiguous. For the CDR3, the DNA is TGTGCCAGCAGGGGGATTGAAGATACGCAGTATTTT. Encoded protein: CASRGIEDTQYF.